The rows below give T cell receptor beta chains drawn from one sample of a study of T cell responses to AZD1222 COVID-19 vaccine. Method: immunoSEQ multiplex PCR; TCRdb's copy keeps in-frame clones and lacks some. The sample includes some 170,000 clones, less than 90% seen only once; the top ten take 1.5% to 2%. Sequences were derived from peripheral blood, sampled on day 0 of AZD1222 vaccination. These receptors came from an adult in good health. The CDR3 runs from the conserved cysteine through the conserved F or W. The order of the fields is V gene, J gene, CDR3 protein.

V gene: TRBV28
J gene: TRBJ2-7
CDR3 protein: CASNRDFSYEQYF

V gene: TRBV12-3/TRBV12-4
J gene: TRBJ2-1
CDR3 protein: CASSFGLEEFF

V gene: TRBV2
J gene: TRBJ1-1
CDR3 protein: CASSRDSPMNTEAFF

V gene: TRBV5-4
J gene: TRBJ2-1
CDR3 protein: CASSRDVNNEQFF

V gene: TRBV28
J gene: TRBJ1-5
CDR3 protein: CATTQGLLPQHF

V gene: TRBV7-8
J gene: TRBJ1-1
CDR3 protein: CASSKLTVNTEAFF

V gene: TRBV28
J gene: TRBJ1-1
CDR3 protein: CASSLMQVGSEAFF

V gene: TRBV7-9
J gene: TRBJ2-3
CDR3 protein: CASKGQGFTDTQYF

V gene: TRBV4-3
J gene: TRBJ1-1
CDR3 protein: CASSQEQVLNTEAFF

V gene: TRBV19
J gene: TRBJ2-1
CDR3 protein: CASSLLAGGLNEQFF

V gene: TRBV24-1
J gene: TRBJ1-5
CDR3 protein: CATSGAGGNQPQHF

V gene: TRBV6-5
J gene: TRBJ2-7
CDR3 protein: CASSPAQGYEQYF

V gene: TRBV28
J gene: TRBJ2-5
CDR3 protein: CASSRSGAQQTQYF

V gene: TRBV10-3
J gene: TRBJ1-3
CDR3 protein: CAISDPGQGSGNTIYF

V gene: TRBV11-2
J gene: TRBJ2-2
CDR3 protein: CASSFAGTGVAGELFF

V gene: TRBV6-1
J gene: TRBJ2-2
CDR3 protein: CASSELGLYTGELFF